The 6 T cell receptor beta chains below come from one sample, sequenced in a study of identical twins. Using its own MiXCR run on the 5' RACE reads, TCRdb lists one record per CDR3 protein. Of some 250,000 distinct CDR3 sequences in the sample, 6.5% were seen once. These data also featured in a second study, about T cells expressing NK-cell markers.

The sample was CD8+ T cells sorted from blood. Receptor source: a young woman in good health.

This clonotype was detected a few times. This chain joins TRBV11-2 and TRBJ2-5; 11 bases are shared with TRBD2. Germline values: CDR1 SGHAT, CDR2 FQNNGV. The CDR3 extends over 15 amino acids. V lost 4 bases, J lost 2 bases, and 3 bases stayed unmatched. The CDR3 loop reads CASSWGLADQETQYF. The CDR3 nucleotides are TGTGCCAGCAGCTGGGGACTAGCGGATCAAGAGACCCAGTACTTC.

This clonotype was counted at least ten times. The V gene is TRBV5-4, the J gene TRBJ2-7; 8 positions match TRBD2. The CDR3 consists of 15 residues. With V trimmed by 4 bases and J by 1 base, 7 bases remained unmatched. Looked up from germline, CDR1 is SGHNT and CDR2 is YYREEE (reference sequence). The CDR3 reads CASSPSGSLSYEQYF. Written as DNA, the CDR3 is TGTGCCAGCAGCCCGAGCGGGAGCCTTTCCTACGAGCAGTACTTC.

This clonotype was found a few times. CDR3 protein: CASSQDLAGGDNYGYTF. The CDR3 DNA reads as TGCGCCAGCAGCCAAGACCTAGCGGGGGGGGATAACTATGGCTACACCTTC. This chain joins TRBV4-1 and TRBJ1-2; tentative D call: TRBD1 (5 bases). This CDR3 spans 17 amino acids. V lost 0 bases and J lost 1, with 15 bases in between. Germline lookup yields CDR1 MGHRA and CDR2 YSYEKL.

This clonotype was counted only a few times. The rearrangement joins TRBV29-1 to TRBJ1-2; D is ambiguous. This CDR3 has 12 amino acids. Per the germline V gene, CDR1 is SQVTM and CDR2 is ANQGSEA. Trimming took 4 bases from V and 0 from J, leaving 6 bases between them. CDR3 DNA sequence: TGCAGCGTTGGGACTGCTAACTATGGCTACACCTTC. Protein: CSVGTANYGYTF.

This clonotype was seen a few times. This sequence joins TRBV13 and TRBJ2-1; D gene uncertain. Deletions cut 5 bases from V and 4 bases from J, with 9 bases between. The CDR3 covers 13 residues. Germline loops: CDR1 PRHDT, CDR2 FYEKMQ (reference sequence). The CDR3 protein is CASSTRLYNEQFF. CDR3 DNA sequence: TGTGCCAGCAGCACTCGATTATACAATGAGCAGTTCTTC.

This clonotype was found a few times. The chain employs TRBV29-1 and TRBJ2-7; 8 bases line up with TRBD2. The CDR3 sequence is 15 residues long. The ends lost 3 bases at V and 6 bases at J; junction bases unmatched: 13. Germline V gives CDR1 SQVTM, CDR2 ANQGSEA. CDR3 sequence reads: CSVESLRREGREQYF. The CDR3 DNA reads as TGCAGCGTTGAGTCCCTACGTCGGGAGGGCCGCGAGCAGTACTTC.